Described below is a single T cell receptor (beta chain) sequence and its context. No antigen is known for it. Base quality data are lacking; no much larger clone is found one base away. The CDR3 runs 14 amino acids, cysteine and phenylalanine included. The DNA shown is the 42-base CDR3, in frame from base 1. From the germline V gene, CDR1 is KGHSH and CDR2 is LQKENI. V was cut back by 0 bases and J by 0 bases, leaving a gap of 5 bases between them. RNA was extracted with the RNeasy kit and roughly 0.5 to 1 ug was reverse transcribed using random hexamers. The immunoSEQ multiplex PCR assay, covering 54 Vbeta and 13 Jbeta segments, was used to amplify TCR beta CDR3 regions. PCR amplification bias was corrected using a synthetic template baseline for primer optimization and computational correction. The paper's processing steps were these. Reads were annotated to V, D and J genes per IMGT and analyzed with immunoSEQ Analyzer, keeping only productive sequences. Clonality was computed as one minus Shannon entropy normalized by log2 of the number of productive unique sequences. For each patient and control, public and private clones were evaluated among the 100 most prevalent clones. Susac-specific clones were defined as absent from healthy and MS cohorts, roughly 1,100 published viral clones and other ImmuneACCESS disease sequences. Using fastp at Q25 and MiXCR, TCRdb reprocessed the public reads and kept productive beta chains. Each record represents a unique CDR3 protein, reported with the most common genes and DNA among its rows. In this record, the V and J calls reflect TCRdb's handling and not the investigators' own analysis. For this sample there are 95,000 to 150,000 distinct CDR3 sequences; 96% appear just once. Of the sample, approximately 0.15% is held by the ten largest clones.

Peripheral blood CD8+ and CD4+ T cells from healthy donors, Susac syndrome patients and multiple sclerosis patients were profiled by high-throughput TCR beta sequencing. Recently defined diagnostic criteria for definite or probable disease were met by the Susac syndrome patients. Bulk CD8+ and CD4+ T cells were purified by magnetic negative isolation, while CD8+ TEMRA cells were enriched using FACS. Blood was collected in EDTA tubes and processed within 24 hours, with PBMCs isolated through density gradient centrifugation. PBMCs intended for TCR sequencing were frozen in liquid nitrogen and were later thawed in a 37 degrees C water bath. The sorted or isolated CD4+, CD8+ and CD8+ TEMRA cells had a purity of 90% or higher. This entry belongs to a study of CD8 T cells in Susac syndrome (dated by TCRdb to 2018 to 2020). About the investigation overall: Of the Susac syndrome patients who were sequenced, about 6 had clinically active disease and roughly eight were in clinical remission. At the time of blood withdrawal, Susac syndrome patients were either therapy-naive, taking corticosteroids (with some also receiving IVIg), or on IVIg alone. The study used repertoire sequencing to test whether antigen drove CD8+ T cell activation and differentiation in Susac syndrome. What the study reported, not specific to this receptor: The number of individuals in the TCR sequencing and HLA analysis was acknowledged as relatively small. In the CD4+ T cell repertoire of Susac syndrome patients, clonal expansion was not detected.

The sequenced material came from CD4+ T cells from PBMCs. The sequence was collected from a human donor with Susac syndrome. This sequence uses TRBV18 and TRBJ2-5; the D gene assignment is ambiguous. This receptor carries the CDR3 CASSPPSDQETQYF. Here is the DNA: TGTGCCAGCTCACCACCGAGCGACCAAGAGACCCAGTACTTC.